The 25 T cell receptor beta chains reported below all come from one sample, sequenced in a study of cytotoxic CD8 clonotypes in ibrutinib-treated CLL. Method: immunoSEQ multiplex PCR; TCRdb's copy keeps in-frame clones and lacks some. The sample holds roughly 4,200 clones; roughly 80% are singletons and the top ten take 21%. This material consisted of PBMCs, taken before ibrutinib treatment. The receptors shown here come from a human donor with chronic lymphocytic leukemia.

This clone was seen just once. V usage is TRBV9 and J usage is TRBJ1-4; TRBD1 aligns across 8 bases. The germline V gene encodes CDR1 SGDLS and CDR2 YYNGEE. After removal of 4 bases from V and 6 bases from J, the junction contained 8 bases not matched to a gene. This CDR3 contains 15 residues. The CDR3 DNA reads as TGTGCCAGCAGCCCCCAGGGGGCGCCGGATGAAAAACTGTTTTTT. Its protein is CASSPQGAPDEKLFF.

This chain joins TRBV20-1 and TRBJ1-2, with a tentative D call TRBD1 (5 bases). Germline-derived CDR1 and CDR2 are DFQATT and SNEGSKA (reference sequence). This CDR3 comprises 10 residues. V was clipped by 4 bases and J by 7 bases, with 7 bases between them. This CDR3 reads CSATGSGYTF. The CDR3, as DNA: TGCAGTGCTACAGGGAGTGGCTACACCTTC.

V usage is TRBV5-1 and J usage is TRBJ2-3, with D perhaps TRBD2 (5 bases). Germline values: CDR1 SGHRS, CDR2 YFSETQ. V was pared by 0 bases and J by 3 bases, with 8 bases between. The CDR3 is made up of 14 amino acids. DNA for the CDR3: TGCGCCAGCAGCTTGGAGCGGCGGACAGATACGCAGTATTTT. Translated: CASSLERRTDTQYF.

Concerning this clone: This sequence is one base from a far larger clone and is likely a read error. The chain is built from TRBV5-6 and TRBJ2-4, with TRBD2 identical over 8 bases. With V trimmed by 4 bases and J by 0 bases, 9 bases remained unmatched. The V gene's germline CDR1 is SGHDT and CDR2 YYEEEE. There are 17 residues in the CDR3. The chain's CDR3 is CASSGCGLAGAKNIQYF. CDR3 nucleotides: TGTGCCAGCAGCGGGTGCGGGCTAGCGGGAGCCAAAAACATTCAGTACTTC.

This sequence joins TRBV5-4 and TRBJ2-7; TRBD2 matches at 8 bases. The CDR3 has 16 amino acids. V was pared by 4 bases and J by 0 bases, with 9 bases of the junction left unmatched. The germline gives CDR1 SGHNT, CDR2 YYREEE (reference sequence). This chain's CDR3 is CASSPTGTRTSYEQYF. The CDR3 DNA follows: TGTGCCAGCAGCCCTACCGGGACTAGAACCTCCTACGAGCAGTACTTC.

V usage is TRBV5-1 and J usage is TRBJ2-3; a weak D match, TRBD2 (5 bases). The germline V gene has CDR1 SGHRS and CDR2 YFSETQ. This CDR3 spans 19 amino acids. Trimming shortened V by 0 bases and J by 1 base, and 21 bases separated the two germline ends. CDR3 protein: CASSLEYKGWSGRTDTQYF. In DNA, the CDR3 is TGCGCCAGCAGCTTGGAATATAAAGGTTGGAGCGGCCGCACAGATACGCAGTATTTT.

V usage is TRBV5-1 and J usage is TRBJ2-7; D is unclear. This CDR3 is built from 11 residues. The germline CDR1 and CDR2 sequences are SGHRS and YFSETQ. V was trimmed by 4 bases and J by 3 bases, leaving 5 bases between them. The CDR3 region has the DNA TGCGCCAGCAGCGAGAGCTACGAGCAGTACTTC. Protein sequence: CASSESYEQYF.

The CDR3 sequence: CSVQRTSGSGANVLTF. The CDR3 nucleotides read TGCAGCGTACAAAGGACTAGCGGGTCTGGGGCCAACGTCCTGACTTTC. The J gene is TRBJ2-6, the V gene TRBV29-1; TRBD2 agrees at 11 bases. CDR1 is SQVTM, CDR2 ANQGSEA, per germline. The CDR3 contains 16 residues. The V gene end was trimmed by 6 bases and the J gene end by 1 base; junction bases not matched to a gene: 5.

The rearrangement joins TRBV28 to TRBJ1-2; 8 bases are shared with TRBD1. CDR1 and CDR2 (germline): MDHEN, SYDVKM. V was clipped by 8 bases and J by 4 bases; unmatched bases: 12. This CDR3 comprises 15 residues. This CDR3 is CASLPFRTGFYGYTF. In nucleotides, the CDR3 is TGTGCCAGCCTCCCTTTTAGGACAGGGTTCTATGGCTACACCTTC.

The chain is built from TRBV6-6 and TRBJ1-2; unclear D gene. CDR1 is MNHNY and CDR2 is SVGAGI in the germline V gene (reference sequence). The CDR3 totals 13 residues. V was clipped by 6 bases and J by 6 bases, with 14 bases between them. CDR3 coding DNA: TGTGCCAGCAGCCCAGGAGGCTTCGATGGCTACACCTTC. Encoded protein: CASSPGGFDGYTF.

The chain uses TRBV2 and TRBJ1-5; D not certain. There are 14 residues in the CDR3. V shed 4 bases and J shed 2 bases, with 9 bases lying between them. Germline V gives CDR1 SNHLY, CDR2 FYNNEI. For the CDR3, the DNA is TGTGCCAGCAGTGGACCGGGAGGCAATCAGCCCCAGCATTTT. Protein sequence: CASSGPGGNQPQHF.

This rearrangement joins TRBV2 to TRBJ1-2; 8 positions match TRBD1. Germline V gene lookup returns CDR1 SNHLY and CDR2 FYNNEI. The CDR3 is made up of 15 amino acids. V gave up 1 base and J gave up 4 bases; unmatched junction bases: 5. This chain's CDR3 is CASSEGAGGSYGYTF. DNA of the CDR3: TGTGCCAGCAGTGAAGGGGCAGGGGGCAGCTATGGCTACACCTTC.

The V and J genes are TRBV5-1 and TRBJ2-1; 7 bases are shared with TRBD2. The CDR3 totals 18 residues. CDR1 is SGHRS, CDR2 YFSETQ, per germline. J gave up 4 bases and V 4 bases, and 17 bases lay outside the gene matches. The CDR3 sequence is CASSPGPGRETLYNEQFF. The DNA for the CDR3 is TGCGCCAGCAGCCCCGGGCCTGGGCGGGAGACATTATACAATGAGCAGTTCTTC.

V and J are TRBV6-4 and TRBJ1-5; D possibly corresponds to TRBD1 (5 bases). The ends were cut back, 7 bases at V and 5 bases at J, with 9 bases in the middle. The CDR3 has 12 residues. Germline CDR1 is MRHNA and CDR2 is SNTAGT. The CDR3 DNA sequence: TGTGCCAGCACGGGGGGTTATCAGCCCCAGCATTTT. It is translated as CASTGGYQPQHF.

The CDR3: CASTPGGQTNTGELFF. For the CDR3, the DNA is TGTGCCAGCACCCCTGGGGGGCAAACTAACACCGGGGAGCTGTTTTTT. This chain uses TRBV28 with TRBJ2-2; D might be TRBD1 or TRBD2, each matching 6 bases. V was cut by 7 bases and J by 2 bases, with 17 bases left in between. The CDR3 extends over 16 amino acids. Germline CDR1 reads MDHEN; CDR2 reads SYDVKM.

The rearrangement joins TRBV21-1 to TRBJ2-1. TRBV21-1 is termed a pseudogene. The CDR3 covers 11 residues. CDR3 amino acids: CASSKRGQQFF. The CDR3 coding sequence is TGTGCCAGCAGCAAACGGGGGCAGCAGTTCTTC.

The chain couples TRBV2 to TRBJ2-1; TRBD1 or TRBD2 may be the D gene (5 bases each). Germline V CDR1 and CDR2: SNHLY, FYNNEI. The CDR3 spans 15 residues. Trimming took 0 bases from V and 4 from J, leaving 10 bases between them. This CDR3 reads CASSEAWGRYNEQFF. As DNA, the CDR3 is TGTGCCAGCAGTGAAGCGTGGGGACGGTACAATGAGCAGTTCTTC.

The chain has TRBV7-9 and TRBJ2-3; the D is unclear. This CDR3 region has 14 residues. The germline V and J ends were trimmed by 3 bases and 4 bases, with 11 bases remaining between them. CDR1 and CDR2 (germline): SEHNR, FQNEAQ (reference sequence). The CDR3 is CASSLNQVPDTQYF. The DNA of the CDR3 is TGTGCCAGCAGCTTGAATCAAGTCCCAGATACGCAGTATTTT.

This chain links TRBV7-8 with TRBJ1-5, with D possibly TRBD1 on 5 matching bases. Germline CDR1 is SGHVS and CDR2 is FQNEAQ. V lost 5 bases and J 1 base, leaving 12 bases between the germline ends. CDR3 length equals 15 residues. The CDR3 reads CASSTTRQSNQPQHF. The CDR3 DNA is TGTGCCAGCAGCACCACAAGACAGAGCAATCAGCCCCAGCATTTT.

CDR3 in DNA: TGTGCCAGCAGCTTATCCAGCTCAGATACGCAGTATTTT. Its protein is CASSLSSSDTQYF. The genes are TRBV7-3 and TRBJ2-3; no reliable D call. The CDR3 extends over 13 amino acids. With 2 bases removed from V and 4 bases from J, the gap between germline ends came to 7 bases. CDR1 and CDR2 (germline): SGHTA, FQGTGA.

The rearrangement joins TRBV5-1 to TRBJ2-1; 7 positions agree with TRBD1. From germline, CDR1 is SGHRS and CDR2 YFSETQ. The trim removed 3 bases at V and 5 bases at J, leaving 2 bases unmatched. This CDR3 has 13 residues. CDR3 DNA sequence: TGCGCCAGCAGCTCGGACAGGAACAATGAGCAGTTCTTC. Translation: CASSSDRNNEQFF.

This clone was observed a few times. The V gene is TRBV4-2, the J gene TRBJ2-7; 7 nucleotides agree with TRBD1. This CDR3 contains 15 residues. Germline CDR1 is LGHNA and CDR2 is YNFKEQ. The junction had 5 bases not matched to a gene; V was cut back by 0 bases and J by 3 bases. The CDR3 DNA reads TGTGCCAGCAGCCAAGATGAGGCAGGGGGCTACGAGCAGTACTTC. Amino acid sequence: CASSQDEAGGYEQYF.

The chain carries TRBV19 and TRBJ2-2; D uncertain. Germline CDR1 and CDR2: LNHDA and SQIVND (reference sequence). The CDR3 loop spans 14 amino acids. V dropped 3 bases and J dropped 0 bases, with 5 bases sitting between them. CDR3: CASSIQANTGELFF. The CDR3 DNA reads as TGTGCCAGTAGTATTCAGGCGAACACCGGGGAGCTGTTTTTT.

The rearrangement uses TRBV28 and TRBJ2-7; 11 positions match TRBD1. V lost 4 bases to trimming and J lost 1 base; unmatched junction nucleotides: 12. The CDR3 consists of 18 residues. Germline V lookup: CDR1 MDHEN, CDR2 SYDVKM. This CDR3 is CASSSGQGDSGGSYEQYF. In nucleotides, the CDR3 is TGTGCCAGCAGTTCGGGACAGGGGGATTCGGGTGGGTCCTACGAGCAGTACTTC.

The chain combines TRBV7-3 with TRBJ1-1; D is undetermined. The CDR3 totals 13 residues. V lost 5 bases and J lost 1, with 8 bases in between. Germline V lookup: CDR1 SGHTA, CDR2 FQGTGA. CDR3 coding DNA: TGTGCCAGCAGCCTTTACCAGAACACTGAAGCTTTCTTT. Amino acid sequence: CASSLYQNTEAFF.